This T cell receptor (beta chain) was observed in a study of blood T cell repertoires in COVID-19. V dropped 7 bases and J dropped 3 bases, with 7 bases sitting between them. This CDR3 contains 12 residues. From germline, CDR1 is MNHEY and CDR2 SVGAGI. The method was immunoSEQ multiplex PCR; TCRdb's version includes in-frame clones alone and lacks a portion of them. The sample contains approximately 99,000 clones, approximately 85% of which appear only once. This clonotype was sampled from a woman over 75 with active or convalescent COVID-19. The sequencing sample was made of peripheral blood. This chain links TRBV6-5 with TRBJ2-1; D not resolved. The CDR3 sequence is CASTELYNEQFF. CDR3 in DNA: TGTGCCAGCACCGAACTCTACAATGAGCAGTTCTTC.